This T cell receptor (beta chain) was sequenced for a study of cytomegalovirus exposure and HLA in healthy donors. This clone has only a few counts. 13 Jbeta primers and 60 Vbeta primers were used for the PCR. Profiled with immunoSEQ multiplex PCR; TCRdb holds only in-frame clones, not every one. Among around 110,000 clones listed, around two thirds were seen once. Looked up from germline, CDR1 is MDHEN and CDR2 is SYDVKM. V was clipped by 8 bases and J by 5 bases, with 15 bases between them. The CDR3 loop spans 13 amino acids. The clonotype originates from a woman aged 40 to 50 in good health and CMV-seropositive. The chain is built from TRBV28 and TRBJ1-1; a weak D match, TRBD1 (5 bases). Sequencing used PBMCs. The DNA for the CDR3 is TGTGCCAGCCGCCGGGGGGTTGGGACTGAAGCTTTCTTT. Translation: CASRRGVGTEAFF. The variable domain in full, completed from reference TRBV28 and TRBJ1-1, reads DVKVTQSSRYLVKRTGEKVFLECVQDMDHENMFWYRQDPGLGLRLIYFSYDVKMKEKGDIPEGYSVSREKKERFSLILESASTNQTSMYLCASRRGVGTEAFFGQGTRLTVV.